This TCR beta chain was observed in a study of T cell responses to AZD1222 COVID-19 vaccine. Study-wide results and limits: It should be noted that donors were predominantly white British and more often female, and clonal diversity was possibly underestimated. The study found Spike-specific TCR breadth and depth rose after two AZD1222 doses. The study sampled repertoires only after the peak T cell response.

The V end lost 4 bases, the J end lost 5 bases, and 19 bases lay between the germline ends. The germline CDR1 and CDR2 sequences are SGDLS and YYNGEE. CDR3 size: 17 residues. Method: immunoSEQ multiplex PCR; TCRdb's copy keeps in-frame clones and lacks some. The table includes under 150,000 clones, about 90% detected once. As for this clone: Its cognate antigen is unknown.

Pooling of second doses given at about 4 or about 12 weeks was done. The TCR was taken from an adult who received the AZD1222 COVID-19 vaccine. Here the sequenced sample was peripheral blood, taken 28 days after the second AZD1222 dose. This chain links TRBV9 with TRBJ1-6, with D possibly being TRBD1 (6 bases). Here the CDR3 DNA reads TGTGCCAGCAGCTTTAGTGCGGGGGCGGAAAATAATTCACCCCTCCACTTT. Translation: CASSFSAGAENNSPLHF.